A selection of T cell receptor beta chains follows, all from one sample in a study of blood T cell repertoires in COVID-19. Libraries were prepared by immunoSEQ multiplex PCR; TCRdb keeps only in-frame clonotypes and omits some of them. The sample lists approximately 120,000 clones, roughly 86% occurring once. Sequencing used peripheral blood. These receptors were obtained from a woman aged 50 to 60 who had recovered from COVID-19. Each CDR3 is given with its conserved first and last residue. Fields, in order: J gene, CDR3 length, D gene, V gene, CDR3 DNA, CDR3 protein. A D gene is named only where the DNA matches it firmly.

J gene: TRBJ2-7
CDR3 length: 19
D gene: TRBD2
V gene: TRBV14
CDR3 DNA: TGTGCCAGCAGCCCTCTGGGACTAGCGGGGGCCCACGGCCCCTACGAGCAGTACTTC
CDR3 protein: CASSPLGLAGAHGPYEQYF

J gene: TRBJ1-1
CDR3 length: 14
D gene: .
V gene: TRBV7-9
CDR3 DNA: TGTGCCAGCAGCTTATTACAGAAGAACACTGAAGCTTTCTTT
CDR3 protein: CASSLLQKNTEAFF

J gene: TRBJ2-2
CDR3 length: 14
D gene: TRBD1
V gene: TRBV24-1
CDR3 DNA: TGTGCCACCAGTGCCACAGGGGCTGCCGGGGAGCTGTTTTTT
CDR3 protein: CATSATGAAGELFF

J gene: TRBJ2-5
CDR3 length: 15
D gene: .
V gene: TRBV18
CDR3 DNA: TGTGCCAGCTCAGCGGAGGTCGGAGGCCAAGAGACCCAGTACTTC
CDR3 protein: CASSAEVGGQETQYF

J gene: TRBJ2-1
CDR3 length: 16
D gene: TRBD2
V gene: TRBV18
CDR3 DNA: TGTGCCAGCTCACCAAGCTTCTTAGCGGGAGAGAATGAGCAGTTCTTC
CDR3 protein: CASSPSFLAGENEQFF

J gene: TRBJ1-1
CDR3 length: 17
D gene: .
V gene: TRBV11-2
CDR3 DNA: TGTGCCAGCAGCCTTTTTCTATCCCAGAGGTCGAACACTGAAGCTTTCTTT
CDR3 protein: CASSLFLSQRSNTEAFF

J gene: TRBJ1-3
CDR3 length: 18
D gene: TRBD1
V gene: TRBV9
CDR3 DNA: TGTGCCAGCAGCCCCAGCAGACAGGGAACACTCTCTGGAAACACCATATATTTT
CDR3 protein: CASSPSRQGTLSGNTIYF

J gene: TRBJ1-2
CDR3 length: 13
D gene: TRBD1
V gene: TRBV18
CDR3 DNA: TGTGCCAGCTCCCTGACAGGGTCCGATGGCTACACCTTC
CDR3 protein: CASSLTGSDGYTF

J gene: TRBJ2-7
CDR3 length: 13
D gene: .
V gene: TRBV28
CDR3 DNA: TGTGCCAGCAGTACCAGGGGAAGGTACGAGCAGTACTTC
CDR3 protein: CASSTRGRYEQYF

J gene: TRBJ1-2
CDR3 length: 16
D gene: .
V gene: TRBV11-2
CDR3 DNA: TGTGCCAGCAGCCTAACGGTTCAGGGAGGACGAAATGGCTACACCTTC
CDR3 protein: CASSLTVQGGRNGYTF

J gene: TRBJ2-3
CDR3 length: 16
D gene: TRBD2
V gene: TRBV11-3
CDR3 DNA: TGTGCCAGCAGCCACGGGAGGAGGGGCGTAGGGGATACGCAGTATTTT
CDR3 protein: CASSHGRRGVGDTQYF

J gene: TRBJ1-1
CDR3 length: 16
D gene: TRBD1
V gene: TRBV27
CDR3 DNA: TGTGCCAGCAGAGACTGGGACAGGGGAATGAACACTGAAGCTTTCTTT
CDR3 protein: CASRDWDRGMNTEAFF

J gene: TRBJ1-3
CDR3 length: 17
D gene: TRBD1
V gene: TRBV5-6
CDR3 DNA: TGTGCCAGCAGCTTAGACAGGGGGTCCAGCTCTGGAAACACCATATATTTT
CDR3 protein: CASSLDRGSSSGNTIYF

J gene: TRBJ1-1
CDR3 length: 14
D gene: TRBD1
V gene: TRBV27
CDR3 DNA: TGTGCCAGCAGTCGACCGGGACAGGGGATGGAAGCTTTCTTT
CDR3 protein: CASSRPGQGMEAFF

J gene: TRBJ2-5
CDR3 length: 18
D gene: TRBD2
V gene: TRBV7-6
CDR3 DNA: TGTGCCAGCAGCTATAAGAGACTAGCGGGGACCCTGGGGGAGACCCAGTACTTC
CDR3 protein: CASSYKRLAGTLGETQYF

J gene: TRBJ2-7
CDR3 length: 16
D gene: TRBD2
V gene: TRBV3-1/TRBV3-2
CDR3 DNA: TGTGCCAGCAGCCAAGATCTGCGCGGGAGGGCCTACGAGCAGTACTTC
CDR3 protein: CASSQDLRGRAYEQYF

J gene: TRBJ1-1
CDR3 length: 15
D gene: .
V gene: TRBV19
CDR3 DNA: TGTGCCAGTAGTCACGCCGGGTTCCCGAACACTGAAGCTTTCTTT
CDR3 protein: CASSHAGFPNTEAFF

J gene: TRBJ2-1
CDR3 length: 12
D gene: TRBD2
V gene: TRBV24-1
CDR3 DNA: TGTGCCACCAGTGACGCGGGGGTGGCGAAATTCTTC
CDR3 protein: CATSDAGVAKFF

J gene: TRBJ1-1
CDR3 length: 13
D gene: TRBD1
V gene: TRBV15
CDR3 DNA: TGTGCCACCAGCAGAGTAGGACAGGGTTATTTGTTATTT
CDR3 protein: CATSRVGQGYLLF

J gene: TRBJ2-5
CDR3 length: 16
D gene: .
V gene: TRBV21-1
CDR3 DNA: TGTGCCAGCTCGATCAGTCCAGCGAGGGACCAAGAGACCCAGTACTTC
CDR3 protein: CASSISPARDQETQYF

J gene: TRBJ2-1
CDR3 length: 15
D gene: TRBD1
V gene: TRBV7-9
CDR3 DNA: TGTGCCAGCAGCGGCACAGGGGGGACCGCTCATGAGCAGTTCTTC
CDR3 protein: CASSGTGGTAHEQFF

J gene: TRBJ2-5
CDR3 length: 14
D gene: TRBD2
V gene: TRBV7-9
CDR3 DNA: TGTGCCAGCAGCTTAATAGCGGGGGGGGAGACCCAGTACTTC
CDR3 protein: CASSLIAGGETQYF

J gene: TRBJ2-1
CDR3 length: 12
D gene: TRBD1
V gene: TRBV9
CDR3 DNA: TGTGCCAGCAGCTTTACAGGGGTTGAGCAGTTCTTC
CDR3 protein: CASSFTGVEQFF

J gene: TRBJ1-2
CDR3 length: 13
D gene: TRBD1
V gene: TRBV7-3
CDR3 DNA: TGTGCCAGCAGCCTAGGGACAGCCAGTGACTACACCTTC
CDR3 protein: CASSLGTASDYTF